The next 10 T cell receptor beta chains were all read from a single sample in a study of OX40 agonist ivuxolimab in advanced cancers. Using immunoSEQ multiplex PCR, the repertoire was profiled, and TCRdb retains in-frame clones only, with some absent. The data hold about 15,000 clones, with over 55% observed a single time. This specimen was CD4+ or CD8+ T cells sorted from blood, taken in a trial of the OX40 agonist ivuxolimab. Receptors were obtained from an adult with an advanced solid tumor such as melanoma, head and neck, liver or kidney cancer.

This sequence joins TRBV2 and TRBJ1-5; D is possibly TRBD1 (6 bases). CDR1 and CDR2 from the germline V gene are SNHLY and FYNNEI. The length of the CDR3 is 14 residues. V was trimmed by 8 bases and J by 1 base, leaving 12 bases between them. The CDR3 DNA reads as TGTGCCAGCCGCTCAGGGGCAAGCAATCAGCCCCAGCATTTT. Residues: CASRSGASNQPQHF.

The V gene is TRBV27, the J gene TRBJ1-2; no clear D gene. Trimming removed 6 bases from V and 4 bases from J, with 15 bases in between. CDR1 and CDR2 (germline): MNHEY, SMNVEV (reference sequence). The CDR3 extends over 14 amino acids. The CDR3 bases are TGTGCCAGCAGCCCTACCACAGTTAGCTATGGCTACACCTTC. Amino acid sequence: CASSPTTVSYGYTF.

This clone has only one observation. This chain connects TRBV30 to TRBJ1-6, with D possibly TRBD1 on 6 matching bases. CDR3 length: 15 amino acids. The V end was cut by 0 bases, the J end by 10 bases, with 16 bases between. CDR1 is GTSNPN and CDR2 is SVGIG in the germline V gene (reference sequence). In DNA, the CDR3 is TGTGCCTGGAGTGTACCGGTGGGGGGGCAGTCACCCCTCCACTTT. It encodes CAWSVPVGGQSPLHF.

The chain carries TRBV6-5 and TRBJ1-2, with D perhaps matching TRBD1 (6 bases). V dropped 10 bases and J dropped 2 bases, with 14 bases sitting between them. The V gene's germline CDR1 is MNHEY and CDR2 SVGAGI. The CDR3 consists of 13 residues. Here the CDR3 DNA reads TGTGCCACCTCCGGGGGGCTGAACTATGGCTACACCTTC. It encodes CATSGGLNYGYTF.

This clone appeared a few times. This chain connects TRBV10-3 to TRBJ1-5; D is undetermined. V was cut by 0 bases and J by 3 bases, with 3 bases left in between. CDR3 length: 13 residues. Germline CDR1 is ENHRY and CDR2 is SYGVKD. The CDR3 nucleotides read TGTGCCATCAGTGAGTCGACCAATCAGCCCCAGCATTTT. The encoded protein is CAISESTNQPQHF.

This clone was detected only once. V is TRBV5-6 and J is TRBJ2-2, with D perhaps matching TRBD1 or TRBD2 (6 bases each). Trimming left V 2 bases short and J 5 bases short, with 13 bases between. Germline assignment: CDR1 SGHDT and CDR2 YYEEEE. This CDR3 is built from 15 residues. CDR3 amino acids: CASSFGGGLTGELFF. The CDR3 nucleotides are TGTGCCAGCAGCTTCGGGGGCGGCTTAACCGGGGAGCTGTTTTTT. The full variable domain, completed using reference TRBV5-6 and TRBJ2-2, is DAGVTQSPTHLIKTRGQQVTLRCSPKSGHDTVSWYQQALGQGPQFIFQYYEEEERQRGNFPDRFSGHQFPNYSSELNVNALLLGDSALYLCASSFGGGLTGELFFGEGSRLTVL.

The CDR3 here is CASSIGGLAASYEQYF. In DNA form, the CDR3 reads TGTGCCAGTAGTATAGGGGGACTAGCGGCCTCCTACGAGCAGTACTTC. This chain connects TRBV19 to TRBJ2-7, with 11 bases aligning to TRBD2. The V gene's germline CDR1 is LNHDA and CDR2 SQIVND (reference sequence). The junction had 2 bases not matched to a gene; V was cut back by 1 base and J by 0 bases. There are 16 residues in the CDR3.

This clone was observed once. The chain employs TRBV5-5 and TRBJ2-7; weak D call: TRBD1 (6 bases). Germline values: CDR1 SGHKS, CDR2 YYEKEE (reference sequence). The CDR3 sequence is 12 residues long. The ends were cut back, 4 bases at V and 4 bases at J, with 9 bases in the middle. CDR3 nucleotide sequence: TGTGCCAGCAGCAGTACAGGGTACGAGCAGTACTTC. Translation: CASSSTGYEQYF.

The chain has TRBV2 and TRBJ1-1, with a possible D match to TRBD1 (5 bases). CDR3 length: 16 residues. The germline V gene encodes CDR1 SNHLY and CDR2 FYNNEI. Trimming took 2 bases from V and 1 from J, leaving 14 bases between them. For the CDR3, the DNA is TGTGCCAGCAGTGAATATGGGGGGGGAGGGAACACTGAAGCTTTCTTT. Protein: CASSEYGGGGNTEAFF.

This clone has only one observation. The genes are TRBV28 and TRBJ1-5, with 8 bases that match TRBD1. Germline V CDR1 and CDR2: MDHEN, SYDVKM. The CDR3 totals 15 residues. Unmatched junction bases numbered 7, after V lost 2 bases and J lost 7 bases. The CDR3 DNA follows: TGTGCCAGCAGTTTACGGACAGGGCTTTTCCAGCCCCAGCATTTT. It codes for CASSLRTGLFQPQHF.